Sequencing of this TCR beta chain was carried out in a study of cytomegalovirus exposure and HLA in healthy donors listed by TCRdb under 2017. About the investigation overall: An earlier analysis of approximately 550 of the donors reported approximately 270 Gb of sequence data and approximately 110 million unique TCR beta sequences from some 180 million T cells. Four or five DR-DQ haplotypes were handled as single units for association and clustering because linkage in the cohort was strong. The number of typed donors differed by locus: 629-630 for A, B, C, DRB1 and DQB1; some 500 for DQA1; some 590 for DPA1; and roughly 470 for DPB1. Among about 400 genotyped donors of the cohort, an average of roughly 230,000 unique TCR beta nucleotide sequences was sequenced per donor, of which about 18% were non-productive. A later genetic analysis used genome-wide SNP genotypes for about three fifths of the 666 donors, treating that subset as a discovery cohort. The study aimed to test whether cataloging public T cell receptors could reveal signatures of past pathogen exposure. Alongside the repertoire data, information on donor age, sex, ethnicity and CMV serostatus was compiled. To study patterns of TCR occurrence, a later analysis re-analyzed previously published TCR beta repertoires from just over 650 donors and added high-resolution HLA genotyping. Using immunosequencing, the study profiled T cell repertoires from 500 to 800 subjects and related those repertoires to cytomegalovirus serostatus. The study combined high-throughput TCR immunosequencing, statistical association of individual TCRs with disease status, and machine learning to predict cytomegalovirus infection status. Besides the first cohort of some 670 subjects, a separate validation cohort made up of roughly 120 different subjects was used. An early release covering some 640 HLA-typed donors comprised around 300 gigabases of sequencing data and around 80 million unique TCR sequences. Both class I and class II loci were covered by HLA typing, at four-digit resolution. The later analysis used no new phenotypic data to find candidate immune exposures, relying instead on TCR beta sequences and their occurrence across donors. Every discovery cohort repertoire had been produced on one sequencing platform. An earlier analysis of some 600 of the donors applied high-throughput TCR beta sequencing to assess whether each TCR beta V gene segment acted as functional or pseudogenic. Of the roughly 410 genotyped donors, 70% to 90% were placed in the genetic ancestry cluster associated with self-reported Caucasian donors.

The cohort consisted of hundreds of healthy bone marrow donors. At the time of sampling, all cohort members were nominally healthy, though unrecorded immune exposures were likely present. The donor was CMV seropositive and belonged to the group of more than 250 seropositive cohort members. Each donor provided a peripheral blood sample, and peripheral blood mononuclear cells were used for TCR beta sequencing. Genomic DNA was extracted from the blood cell samples with the Qiagen DNeasy Blood Extraction Kit. The CDR3 runs 14 amino acids, cysteine and phenylalanine included. Only the CDR3 portion is preserved as DNA: 42 bases, with reading frame beginning at the first base. Per the germline V gene, SGHRS is the CDR1 and YFSETQ is the CDR2. V was cut back by 4 bases and J by 0 bases, leaving a gap of 11 bases between them. Library construction relied on the immunoSEQ multiplex PCR assay. For the multiplex PCR, a mixture combining 60 forward primers for TCR Vbeta segments and 13 reverse primers for TCR Jbeta segments was used. The CDR3 region of rearranged TCR beta genes was amplified from genomic DNA by a multiplex PCR assay. On the Illumina HiSeq System, the amplified TCR beta libraries were sequenced as 87-base-pair reads. The authors' pipeline ran thus. Across the 670 or so repertoires, a later analysis counted 80 million or so unique TCR beta chains, some 11 million of which were shared by at least two donors. Raw reads were error-corrected and collapsed into unique sequences by a nearest-neighbor algorithm in which closely related sequences were merged to remove PCR and sequencing errors. Alignment of CDR3 sequences to IMGT reference sequences was used to assign V, D and J gene segments. For a sequence to be retained, at least a six-nucleotide match to both a V gene segment and a J gene segment was required. Rearrangements were classified as productive when the CDR3 lacked stop codons and remained in frame with V and J, and all other rearrangements were classified as non-productive. CDR3 was defined by IMGT convention, running from the second conserved V-encoded cysteine to the conserved J-encoded phenylalanine. In an earlier analysis of more than 550 of the donors, sequences lacking an unambiguous match to a single V gene segment were excluded. An earlier analysis of almost 600 of the donors classified V segments as functional when productive rearrangements were above 56.7% and as segregating when the standard deviation between donors was above 5%. To diagnose cytomegalovirus status from the catalog of TCR beta chain sequences, a statistical classification framework was built. In a later analysis, V and J genes were assigned by comparing TCR nucleotide sequences against IMGT/GENE-DB human TR gene sequences. In a later analysis, CDR3 sequences and most-parsimonious VDJ recombination scenarios were assigned using the TCRdist pipeline. In a later analysis, every TCR beta chain was defined by the combination of its CDR3 amino acid sequence and its V-gene family, and reads without a unique V-gene family were dropped. A later analysis removed several hundred highly shared, low-generation-probability nucleotide sequences to deal with suspected cross-contamination and a sequencing artifact. For each public chain, a later analysis derived a clonal expansion index from normalized ranks of inferred template counts within each repertoire. Generation probabilities in a later analysis came from a VDJ recombination model fitted to out-of-frame rearrangements, and those results were checked against IGoR. A later analysis scored TCR-TCR, TCR-HLA and TCR-CMV co-occurrence with hypergeometric tests, applying a repertoire-size bias correction to TCR pairs. To estimate false discovery rates, a later analysis permuted the HLA or CMV assignments 20 times. In a later analysis, co-occurring TCRs were grouped using DBSCAN, with TCRdist sequence similarity added in when clustering inside HLA-allele-positive subsets. Repertoires with fewer than 30,000 or more than 120,000 public chains, plus five repertoires with anomalous nucleotide sharing, were excluded from co-occurrence clustering. Entries here come from immuneACCESS through TCRdb and include only in-frame sequences with V and J called. Some clones fail to appear in such tables; in the studies checked, an unresolved V gene covers under half of the shortfall, and the cause of the remainder is unknown. Clone size and the V and J calls come from that table; the DNA yielded D and trimming. The sample table contains some 65,000 clones; only one count was recorded for around 80% of them. The ten top clones hold 2.5% to 3.5% of the sample.

Worth noting for this clone: The clone's antigen remains unknown. Per-base qualities were not stored, and no clone one base away is much larger.

What the research found in general, with its limitations: A later analysis reported that several top co-occurrence clusters appeared linked to parvovirus B19, influenza, CMV and Epstein-Barr virus. A cluster of highly shared sequence variants was judged likely to represent a technical artifact of the sequencing pipeline. Correlated functional status among segregating V segments might reflect linkage disequilibrium, but an unknown experimental factor could not be ruled out. Most CMV-associated TCR beta chains appeared to be HLA-restricted in a later analysis, and the HLA associations seemed to be driven largely by CMV exposure. In both the original and validation cohorts, the classifier was reported to diagnose cytomegalovirus status with high specificity and sensitivity. In a later analysis, HLA-associated TCR beta chains were found to be more clonally expanded and to have lower generation probabilities than equally common non-associated chains. In an earlier analysis of 500 to 650 of the donors, most TCR beta V segments appeared in productive rearrangements about 90% or about 30% of the time, broadly matching IMGT annotations. Only TCR beta chains were sequenced in this cohort, and the absence of alpha or paired-chain data limited detectable features. Across donors, most TCR sequences were observed very rarely, whereas some public TCRs were present in many individuals. Because HLA typing was unavailable for some donors at each locus, only the typed subset was used in association tests. In a later analysis, around 15,000 TCR beta sequences were associated with specific HLA alleles at a false discovery rate of 0.05. Three of the identified cytomegalovirus-associated TCR beta chains were confirmed in vitro to be specific for cytomegalovirus antigens. Assigning TCR associations to individual alleles was difficult when HLA alleles, especially DR and DQ, strongly co-occurred. For the cohort, immune exposure information was limited to CMV serostatus. About 15 rarely observed V segments, including chromosome 9 orphons, were excluded from the earlier analysis of 550 to 700 of the donors because counts were too low. According to a later genetic analysis, donors in an Asian-associated ancestry cluster had fewer N-insertions in productive TCRs than the roughly 660-donor mean. A later genetic analysis associated a missense DCLRE1C variant with V-gene and J-gene trimming of TCR beta chains, and an independent cohort replicated the association. In the study, 150 to 200 TCR beta chains were listed as associated with cytomegalovirus. It was suggested by the authors that the approach could potentially be generalized to other disease states and immunological phenotypes. In a later analysis, the rate of TCR association differed among HLA loci, with DRB1 alleles having the most associated TCRs and HLA-C alleles having the fewest. A further reported finding was that TCR beta sequences accurately predicted the HLA-A and HLA-B alleles for most subjects in the first cohort. Presence/absence analyses assumed roughly uniform sequencing depth across donors, an assumption that may not hold. Some IMGT-functional V segments, including TRBV6-2 and TRBV6-3, could not be told apart with the 87-base-pair reads, so those segments were excluded.

What was sequenced was PBMCs. The sequence was collected from a girl aged 5-17 years in good health and CMV-seropositive. The chain links TRBV5-1 with TRBJ2-7; no D segment can be confidently identified. The CDR3 has the sequence CASSPDSLSYEQYF. The bases read TGCGCCAGCAGCCCGGATAGCCTCTCCTACGAGCAGTACTTC.